This T cell receptor (beta chain) was identified in a study of shared clonotypes between healthy human individuals (dated by TCRdb to 2018 to 2020). Background for the entire study: The cohort comprised a couple of women and a few men aged 18 to 49 years. Blood TCR repertoires of roughly five healthy adults were deeply sequenced to estimate repertoire size and the extent of clonotype sharing between individuals. To increase sequencing depth and limit assay-specific biases, TCR repertoire library preparation and sequencing were carried out by different laboratories using diverse techniques. Per donor, leukapheresis produced somewhere between about 0.8 and 9 billion PBMCs.

Based on the germline V gene, the CDR1 and CDR2 sequences are MNHEY and SVGAGI. The CDR3 runs 14 amino acids, cysteine and phenylalanine included. The kept DNA is CDR3 alone, 42 bases in frame from the first base. V is reduced by 5 bases and J by 4 bases, leaving a spacing of 14 bases between them. With respect to this clone: The antigen it binds to is not known. Base qualities are not provided; no much larger clone lies one nucleotide away.

What the study reported, not specific to this receptor: Because the study included only a small number of donors, the genetic and exposure-history diversity represented was limited. Pairwise subsampling indicated that sequencing depth was expected to affect the degree of clonotype sharing among donors. Sampling was restricted to blood, and TCR repertoires in tissues likely differ from the TCR repertoires found in blood.

Using the deep immunoSEQ assay, multiplex PCR amplified TCR CDR3 regions from genomic DNA. Genomic DNA extracted from each cell subset was distributed evenly over all wells of several immunoSEQ 96-well plates, and each plate served as one replicate. For unsorted PBMC, each replicate PCR was loaded with approximately 320 ng genomic DNA, equivalent to 25,000 to 35,000 T cell genomes. Ten immunoSEQ deep assay plates were used to sequence the unsorted PBMC genomic DNA. Purified libraries were measured with a Qubit 3.0 fluorometer, size-checked on a Bioanalyzer 2100, and measured again with the KAPA Library Quantification kit. Every immunoSEQ 96-well plate was sequenced on a dedicated single-read 150-cycle Illumina NextSeq 550 flow cell. In the paper's pipeline: Because the immunoSEQ output held only junctional sequences and lacked quality scores, the filtering could not match the filtering applied to full-length reads. Sequences were annotated with PyIR, a Python wrapper for IgBLAST v1.9, using IMGT germline references to assign V/J genes and CDR3. Reads were filtered out if the reads had weak V/J assignments (E-value above 1e-6), no CDR3, stop codons, out-of-frame junctions, or ambiguous translated residues. V3J clonotypes were defined as sequences sharing an identical inferred V gene, J gene, and CDR3 amino acid sequence. Percentage overlap between repertoires was computed as shared unique clonotypes divided by the size of the smaller repertoire. Repertoire richness was assessed with RTK rarefaction, the Chao1 estimator, and Recon v2.1 estimates of unobserved clonotypes. TCRdb took this table from immuneACCESS and kept in-frame rearrangements with V and J called. Such tables lack part of the clones; where checked against another copy, unresolved V genes explain under half of the gap, and the rest is unexplained. V, J and clone size are taken as reported in that table, and D and trimming were inferred from the DNA itself. The sample data list about 510,000 clones, and nearly 80% of these were observed just once. Around 12% of the sample goes to the ten largest clones.

Donors were healthy HIV-negative adults with no recently reported acute infections or vaccinations. Only Caucasian adults living in Nashville, Tennessee, USA were represented among the donors. In the unsorted samples, 87 million or so PBMCs were counted, and genomic DNA was extracted using the QIAamp DNA Blood Mini kit. Blood was collected by leukapheresis, and PBMCs were isolated by Ficoll-Histopaque density gradient centrifugation and then cryopreserved in liquid nitrogen vapor phase. The sample taken for sequencing was PBMCs. The clonotype comes from a woman in her thirties or forties in good health. Some clones in this sample may be carry-over from other donors' samples. The rearranged chain carries TRBV6-5 and TRBJ1-1, with TRBD1 perhaps the D gene, on 5 matching bases. DNA sequence: TGTGCCAGCAGTCTCCAGTCGGGGGGCACTGAAGCTTTCTTT. This translates into CASSLQSGGTEAFF.